This T cell receptor beta chain is drawn from a study of blood T cells in healthy people across ages. A second 7 to 11 cycle PCR used barcoded and J-beta primers. Each cDNA molecule was tagged by a template-switch adaptor that had 12 random nucleotides. TCRdb used MiXCR to reprocess the 5' RACE reads, holding one entry per CDR3 protein. Of around 780,000 distinct CDR3 sequences listed, more than 50% are singletons. This CDR3 is 14 amino acids long. CDR1 and CDR2 from the germline V gene are MNHNY and SVGAGI (reference sequence). Trimming stripped 6 bases from V and 2 bases from J, with 11 bases between.

The gene calls are TRBV6-6 and TRBJ1-5; D is uncertain. Sequenced sample: blood. The TCR comes from a man in his forties or fifties in good health. CDR3 loop: CASRESSGNQPQHF. CDR3 DNA: TGTGCCAGCAGGGAATCCAGCGGCAATCAGCCCCAGCATTTT.